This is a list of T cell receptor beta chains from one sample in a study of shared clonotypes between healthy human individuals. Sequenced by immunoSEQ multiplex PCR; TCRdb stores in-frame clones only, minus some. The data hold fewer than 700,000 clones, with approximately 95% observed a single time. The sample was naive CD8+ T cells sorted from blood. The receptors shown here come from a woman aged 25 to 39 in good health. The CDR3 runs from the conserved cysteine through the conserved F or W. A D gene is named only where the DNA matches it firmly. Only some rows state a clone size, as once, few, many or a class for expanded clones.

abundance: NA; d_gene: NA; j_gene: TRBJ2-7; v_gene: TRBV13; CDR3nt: TGTGCCAGCAGCCCCCGCCCCGGGACGGCCGGGGACTACGAGCAGTACTTC; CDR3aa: CASSPRPGTAGDYEQYF
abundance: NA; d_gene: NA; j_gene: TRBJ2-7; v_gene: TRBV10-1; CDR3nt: TGCGCCAGCAGTGGGTCGGACAGTCGTTACGAGCAGTACTTC; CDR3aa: CASSGSDSRYEQYF
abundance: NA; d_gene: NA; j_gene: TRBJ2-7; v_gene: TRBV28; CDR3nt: TGTGCCAGCAGTCCGGTTGTGGGATGGGCCTACGAGCAGTACTTC; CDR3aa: CASSPVVGWAYEQYF
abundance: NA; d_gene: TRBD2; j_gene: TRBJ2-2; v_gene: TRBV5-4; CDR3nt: TGTGCCAGCAGCTGGGGACTAGCGGAGAACACCGGGGAGCTGTTTTTT; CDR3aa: CASSWGLAENTGELFF
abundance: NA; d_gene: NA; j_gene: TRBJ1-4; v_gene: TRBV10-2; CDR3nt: TGCGCCACCGGTGTCTCCACTAATGAAAAACTGTTTTTT; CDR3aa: CATGVSTNEKLFF
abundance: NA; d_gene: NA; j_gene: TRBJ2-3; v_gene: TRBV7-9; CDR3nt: TGTGCCAGCAGCTTAGGGGCATACGTCCGTGAGGGCACAGATACGCAGTATTTT; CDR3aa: CASSLGAYVREGTDTQYF
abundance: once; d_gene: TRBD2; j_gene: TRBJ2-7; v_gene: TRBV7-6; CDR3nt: TGTGCCAGCAGCTCCCCGCTAGCGGGGACCTACGAGCAGTACTTC; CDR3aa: CASSSPLAGTYEQYF
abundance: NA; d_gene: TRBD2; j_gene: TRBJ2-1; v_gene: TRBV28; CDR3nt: TGTGCCAGCAGGGGACTAGCGGGATCCTACAATGAGCAGTTCTTC; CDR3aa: CASRGLAGSYNEQFF
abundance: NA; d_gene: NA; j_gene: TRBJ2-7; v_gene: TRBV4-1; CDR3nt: TGCGCCAGCAGCCAAGATTGGAACCCCTATCTATACGAGCAGTACTTC; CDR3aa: CASSQDWNPYLYEQYF
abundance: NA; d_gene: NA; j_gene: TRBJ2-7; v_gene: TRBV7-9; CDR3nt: TGTGCCAGCAGTCTTTCACAGGCCTACGAGCAGTACTTC; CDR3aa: CASSLSQAYEQYF
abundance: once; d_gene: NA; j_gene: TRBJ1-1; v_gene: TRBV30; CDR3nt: TGTGCCTGGAGTGGGTACAGGACTCTGAACACTGAAGCTTTCTTT; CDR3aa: CAWSGYRTLNTEAFF
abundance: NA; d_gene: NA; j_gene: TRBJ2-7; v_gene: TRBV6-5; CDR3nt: TGTGCCAGCAGTTACGGGAGAGGATACGAGCAGTACTTC; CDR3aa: CASSYGRGYEQYF
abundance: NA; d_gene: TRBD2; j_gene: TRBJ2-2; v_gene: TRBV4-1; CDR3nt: TGCGCCAGCAGCCCTCGGACTAGCGGGAGTACTACCGGGGAGCTGTTTTTT; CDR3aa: CASSPRTSGSTTGELFF
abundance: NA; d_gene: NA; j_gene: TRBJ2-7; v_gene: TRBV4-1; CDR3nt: TGCGCCAGCAGCCTTGAAGGGGGACCCTCGTACGAGCAGTACTTC; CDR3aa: CASSLEGGPSYEQYF
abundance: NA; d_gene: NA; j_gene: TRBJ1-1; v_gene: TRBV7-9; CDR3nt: TGTGCCAGCAGCCCTGGTGACACTGAAGCTTTCTTT; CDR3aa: CASSPGDTEAFF
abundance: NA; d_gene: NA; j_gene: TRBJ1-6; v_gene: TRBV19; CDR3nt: TGTGCCAGTAGTTCACCTTGGAGGGGGGAAGGTTCACCCCTCCACTTT; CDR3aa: CASSSPWRGEGSPLHF
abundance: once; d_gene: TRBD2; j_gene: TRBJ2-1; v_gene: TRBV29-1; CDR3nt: TGCAGCGTTCTCCCCGTGGGACTAGCAGAATTATACAATGAGCAGTTCTTC; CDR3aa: CSVLPVGLAELYNEQFF
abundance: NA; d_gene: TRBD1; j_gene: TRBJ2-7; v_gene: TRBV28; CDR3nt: TGTGCCAGCAGTTTATTCGGGACAGCCTCCTACGAGCAGTACTTC; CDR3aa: CASSLFGTASYEQYF
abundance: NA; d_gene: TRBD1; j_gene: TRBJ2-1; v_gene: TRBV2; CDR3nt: TGTGCCAGCAGTGACCCCGGGACAGACTCCTACAATGAGCAGTTCTTC; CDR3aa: CASSDPGTDSYNEQFF
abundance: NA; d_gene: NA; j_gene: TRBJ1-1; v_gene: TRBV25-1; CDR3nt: TGTGCCAGCAGTGAATATCAAGGGACTGAAGCTTTCTTT; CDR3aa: CASSEYQGTEAFF
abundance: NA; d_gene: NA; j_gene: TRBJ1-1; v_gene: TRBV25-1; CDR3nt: TGTGCCAGCAGTGATCAAAGGGCTGAAGCTTTCTTT; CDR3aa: CASSDQRAEAFF
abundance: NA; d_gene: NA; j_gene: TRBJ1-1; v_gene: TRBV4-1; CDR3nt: TGCGCCAGCAGCCAAGAGTACGGGCTCGACGAAGCTTTCTTT; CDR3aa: CASSQEYGLDEAFF
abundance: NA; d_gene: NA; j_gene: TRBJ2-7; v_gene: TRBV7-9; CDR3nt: TGTGCCAGCAGCCCGATGCGAGGGGCCCTACACTACGAGCAGTACTTC; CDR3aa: CASSPMRGALHYEQYF
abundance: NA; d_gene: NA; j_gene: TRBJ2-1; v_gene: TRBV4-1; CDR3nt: TGCGCCAGCAGCCAAGCGGGAGTCTCGATCAATGAGCAGTTCTTC; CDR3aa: CASSQAGVSINEQFF
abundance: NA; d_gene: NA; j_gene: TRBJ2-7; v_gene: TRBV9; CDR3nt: TGTGCCAGCAGCGTAGATGGGACCGAGCAGTACTTC; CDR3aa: CASSVDGTEQYF
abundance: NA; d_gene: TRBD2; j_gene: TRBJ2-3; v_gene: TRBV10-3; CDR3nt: TGTGCCATCAGTGAACTAGCGATTAGCACAGATACGCAGTATTTT; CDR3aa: CAISELAISTDTQYF